The clone carrying this T cell receptor (beta chain) was seen only a few times. The data stem from a study of cytomegalovirus exposure and HLA in healthy donors. Germline V gene data show CDR1 as SGDLS and CDR2 as YYNGEE. The CDR3 sequence is 15 residues long. With 6 bases removed from V and 1 base from J, the gap between germline ends came to 13 bases. PCR involved 60 Vbeta and 13 Jbeta primers. Only in-frame clones appear in the TCRdb table, and some are missing; sequencing was by immunoSEQ multiplex PCR. The data hold approximately 100,000 clones, with 76% observed a single time. This receptor was taken from a woman between 50 and 59 years old in good health and CMV-seropositive. The material sequenced was PBMCs. V and J are TRBV9 and TRBJ2-2, with D possibly being TRBD2 (7 bases). CDR3 DNA: TGTGCCAGCACCCGGGGGGCTAAGAACACCGGGGAGCTGTTTTTT. Protein sequence: CASTRGAKNTGELFF.